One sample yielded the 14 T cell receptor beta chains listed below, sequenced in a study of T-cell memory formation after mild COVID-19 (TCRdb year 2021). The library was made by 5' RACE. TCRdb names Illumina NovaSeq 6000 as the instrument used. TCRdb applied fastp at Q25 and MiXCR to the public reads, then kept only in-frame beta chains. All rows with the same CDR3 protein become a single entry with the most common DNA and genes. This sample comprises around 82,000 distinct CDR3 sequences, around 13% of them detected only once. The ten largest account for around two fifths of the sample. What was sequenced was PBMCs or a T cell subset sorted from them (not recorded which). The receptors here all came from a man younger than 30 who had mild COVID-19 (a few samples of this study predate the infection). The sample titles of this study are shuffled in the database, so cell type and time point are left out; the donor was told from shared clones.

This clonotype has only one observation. CDR3 nucleotide sequence: TGTGCCAGCAGTTACGGGCCGGGCTATACAGGGGGGAACACTGAAGCTTTCTTT. Translating gives CASSYGPGYTGGNTEAFF. The V and J genes are TRBV6-2 or TRBV6-3 and TRBJ1-1, with TRBD1 identical over 8 bases. CDR3 size: 18 residues. Trimming removed 2 bases from V and 1 base from J; junction bases left unmatched: 12. Germline V gives CDR1 MNHEY, CDR2 SVGEGT.

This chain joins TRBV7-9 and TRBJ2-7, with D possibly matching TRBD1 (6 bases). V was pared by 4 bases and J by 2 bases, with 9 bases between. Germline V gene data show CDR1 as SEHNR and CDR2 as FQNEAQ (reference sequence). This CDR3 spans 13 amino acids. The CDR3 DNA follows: TGTGCCAGCAGCTCTCCAGGGGCCTACGAGCAGTACTTC. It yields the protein CASSSPGAYEQYF.

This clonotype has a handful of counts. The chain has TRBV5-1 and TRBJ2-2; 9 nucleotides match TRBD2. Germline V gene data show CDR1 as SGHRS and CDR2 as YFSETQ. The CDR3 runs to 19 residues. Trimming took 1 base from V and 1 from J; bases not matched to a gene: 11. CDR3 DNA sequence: TGCGCCAGCAGCTTGATGGCGGGGGGGCCCAGAGGGAACACCGGGGAGCTGTTTTTT. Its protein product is CASSLMAGGPRGNTGELFF. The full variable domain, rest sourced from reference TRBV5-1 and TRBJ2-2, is KAGVTQTPRYLIKTRGQQVTLSCSPISGHRSVSWYQQTPGQGLQFLFEYFSETQRNKGNFPGRFSGRQFSNSRSEMNVSTLELGDSALYLCASSLMAGGPRGNTGELFFGEGSRLTVL.

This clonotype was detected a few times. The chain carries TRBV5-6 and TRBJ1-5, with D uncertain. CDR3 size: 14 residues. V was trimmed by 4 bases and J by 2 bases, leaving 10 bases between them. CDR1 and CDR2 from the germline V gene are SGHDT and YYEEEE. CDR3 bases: TGTGCCAGCAGCCTCAGGTATGGCAATCAGCCCCAGCATTTT. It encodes CASSLRYGNQPQHF.

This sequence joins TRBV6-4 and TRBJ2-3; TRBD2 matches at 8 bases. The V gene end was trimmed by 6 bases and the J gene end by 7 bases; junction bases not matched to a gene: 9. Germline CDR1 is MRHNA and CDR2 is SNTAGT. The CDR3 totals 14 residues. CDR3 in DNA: TGTGCCAGCAGCGAGCGTAGCGGGGTAAATACGCAGTATTTT. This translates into CASSERSGVNTQYF.

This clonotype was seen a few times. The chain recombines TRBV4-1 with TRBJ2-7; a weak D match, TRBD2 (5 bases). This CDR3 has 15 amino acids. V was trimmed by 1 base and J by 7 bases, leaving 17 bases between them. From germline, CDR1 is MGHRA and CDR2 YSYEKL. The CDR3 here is CASSQVPASLEEQYV. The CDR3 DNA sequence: TGCGCCAGCAGCCAAGTTCCGGCTAGCCTTGAAGAGCAGTACGTC.

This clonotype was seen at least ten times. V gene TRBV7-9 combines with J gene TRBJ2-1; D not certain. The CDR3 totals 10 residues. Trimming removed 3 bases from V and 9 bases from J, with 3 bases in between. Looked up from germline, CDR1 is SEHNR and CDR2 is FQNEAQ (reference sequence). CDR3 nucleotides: TGTGCCAGCAGCTTTAGTGAGCAGTTCTTC. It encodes CASSFSEQFF.

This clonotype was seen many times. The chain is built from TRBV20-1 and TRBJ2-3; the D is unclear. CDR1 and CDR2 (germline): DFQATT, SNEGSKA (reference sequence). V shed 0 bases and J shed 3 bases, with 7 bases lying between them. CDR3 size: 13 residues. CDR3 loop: CSARDRATDTQYF. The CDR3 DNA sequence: TGCAGTGCTAGAGATCGTGCGACAGATACGCAGTATTTT.

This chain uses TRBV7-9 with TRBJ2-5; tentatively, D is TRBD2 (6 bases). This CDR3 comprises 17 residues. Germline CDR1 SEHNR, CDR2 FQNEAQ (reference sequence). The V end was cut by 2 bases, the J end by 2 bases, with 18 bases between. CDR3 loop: CASSLLQPAGDQETQYF. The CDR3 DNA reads TGTGCCAGCAGCTTACTTCAGCCAGCGGGTGATCAAGAGACCCAGTACTTC.

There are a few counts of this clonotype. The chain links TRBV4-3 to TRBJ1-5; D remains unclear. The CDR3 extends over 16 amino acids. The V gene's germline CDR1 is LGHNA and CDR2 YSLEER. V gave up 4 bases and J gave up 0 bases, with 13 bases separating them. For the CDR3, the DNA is TGCGCCAGCAGCCCCTCGACCGAGAATAGCAATCAGCCCCAGCATTTT. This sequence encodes CASSPSTENSNQPQHF.

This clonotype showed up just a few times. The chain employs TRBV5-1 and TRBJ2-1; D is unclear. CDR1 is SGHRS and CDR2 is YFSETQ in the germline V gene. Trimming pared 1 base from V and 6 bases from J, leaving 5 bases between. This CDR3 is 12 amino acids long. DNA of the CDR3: TGCGCCAGCAGCTTGTACAGCAATGAGCAGTTCTTC. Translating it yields CASSLYSNEQFF.

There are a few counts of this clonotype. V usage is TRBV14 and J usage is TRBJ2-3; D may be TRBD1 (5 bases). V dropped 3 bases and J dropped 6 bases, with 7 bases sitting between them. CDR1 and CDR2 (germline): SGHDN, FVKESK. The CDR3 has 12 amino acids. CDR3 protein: CASSQTVDTQYF. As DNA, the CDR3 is TGTGCCAGCAGCCAGACAGTGGATACGCAGTATTTT. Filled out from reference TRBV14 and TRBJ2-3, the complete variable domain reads EAGVTQFPSHSVIEKGQTVTLRCDPISGHDNLYWYRRVMGKEIKFLLHFVKESKQDESGMPNNRFLAERTGGTYSTLKVQPAELEDSGVYFCASSQTVDTQYFGPGTRLTVL.

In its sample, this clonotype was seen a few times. The CDR3 loop is CASSAGPRDEQYF. CDR3 nucleotides: TGTGCCAGCAGCGCCGGGCCCCGGGACGAGCAGTACTTC. The chain links TRBV7-9 to TRBJ2-7; no firm D call. Germline-derived CDR1 and CDR2 are SEHNR and FQNEAQ (reference sequence). The CDR3 loop spans 13 amino acids. V dropped 5 bases and J dropped 5 bases, with 13 bases sitting between them.

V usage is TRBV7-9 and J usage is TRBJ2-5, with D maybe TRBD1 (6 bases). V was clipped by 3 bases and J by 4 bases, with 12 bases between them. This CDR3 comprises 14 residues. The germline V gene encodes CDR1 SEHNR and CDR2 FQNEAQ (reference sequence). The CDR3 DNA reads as TGTGCCAGCAGCTTTTTAGCCAGGGGAGAGACCCAGTACTTC. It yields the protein CASSFLARGETQYF. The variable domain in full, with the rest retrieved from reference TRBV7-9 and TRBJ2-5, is DTGVSQNPRHKITKRGQNVTFRCDPISEHNRLYWYRQTLGQGPEFLTYFQNEAQLEKSRLLSDRFSAERPKGSFSTLEIQRTEQGDSAMYLCASSFLARGETQYFGPGTRLLVL.